One T cell receptor beta chain is described in this entry. The sample belongs to a study of technical replicates of blood from a few donors. Only in-frame clones appear in the TCRdb table, and some are missing; sequencing was by immunoSEQ multiplex PCR. The sample holds approximately 79,000 clones, approximately 97% seen once. This receptor was taken from a human donor in good health. Sequenced input: T cells isolated from PBMCs.

This CDR3 reads CAWRKGQYNEQFF. The DNA of the CDR3 is TGTGCCTGGAGGAAGGGACAATACAATGAGCAGTTCTTC. The rearrangement joins TRBV30 to TRBJ2-1; TRBD1 might be the D (6 bases). Trimming left V 3 bases short and J 4 bases short, with 10 bases between. Germline lookup yields CDR1 GTSNPN and CDR2 SVGIG (reference sequence). This CDR3 is built from 13 residues.